The clone carrying this T cell receptor (beta chain) appeared a few times. Its cognate antigen is unknown. This entry comes from a study of blood T cells in healthy people across ages. The study's findings and limits: Naive and antigen-experienced cells could not be conclusively compared, given unsorted PBMCs.

Germline V gene sequence: CDR1 DFQATT, CDR2 SNEGSKA (reference sequence). V was pared by 1 base and J by 1 base, with 1 base of the junction left unmatched. There are 15 residues in the CDR3. The authors ran a second PCR of 7 to 11 cycles using a sample-barcoded 5' primer and a J-beta primer mix. A single record per CDR3 protein comes from TCRdb applying MiXCR to the 5' RACE reads. The data show about 810,000 distinct CDR3 sequences, 35% to 40% seen once. The sequencing input was blood. The chain joins TRBV20-1 to TRBJ1-5; 10 bases match TRBD1. The TCR originated in a man younger than 30 in good health. The CDR3 sequence: CSARGTGGSNQPQHF. The CDR3 DNA reads as TGCAGTGCTAGAGGGACAGGGGGGAGCAATCAGCCCCAGCATTTT.